Here is one TCR beta chain with its context. The study profiled TCR beta VDJ and CDR3 using genomic DNA as template. TCRdb reanalysed the reads using MiXCR and keeps one entry per CDR3 protein. The sample consists of under 350,000 distinct CDR3 sequences, 45% to 65% of them appearing once. An expansion of CD8+CD57+ cells by flow cytometry had been shown in patients chosen for sequencing. The CDR3 has 14 amino acids. V shed 6 bases and J 6 bases; nucleotides not matched to a gene: 8. CDR1 DFQATT and CDR2 SNEGSKA come from the germline V gene (reference sequence). This specimen belongs to a study of CD8+CD57+ T cells in acquired aplastic anemia.

This chain joins TRBV20-1 and TRBJ2-1; 10 bases agree with TRBD2. This clonotype originated in a human donor with aplastic anemia. The sequencing input was sorted CD4+, CD8+, or CD8+CD57+ T cells (not recorded which) from PBMCs. The CDR3 DNA sequence: TGCAGTGCGGTCTTGTCTAGCGGGGGCAATGAGCAGTTCTTC. The encoded protein is CSAVLSSGGNEQFF.